What follows are 25 T cell receptor beta chains derived from one specimen sequenced in a study of cytomegalovirus exposure and HLA in healthy donors. Method: immunoSEQ multiplex PCR; TCRdb's copy keeps in-frame clones and lacks some. Counted here are about 180,000 clones, approximately 86% occurring once; the ten biggest clones make up approximately 2.4%. Material: PBMCs. All receptors come from a man between 18 and 29 years old in good health and CMV-seropositive.

CDR3 in amino acids: CASSQGPSGSAGELFF. The CDR3 region has the DNA TGCGCCAGCAGCCAAGGGCCTTCGGGGAGCGCCGGGGAGCTGTTTTTT. The J gene is TRBJ2-2, the V gene TRBV4-3, with D tentatively TRBD2 (5 bases). Per germline, CDR1 LGHNA and CDR2 YSLEER. V was cut by 1 base and J by 6 bases, with 15 bases left in between. This CDR3 contains 16 residues.

This clone was found a few times. This rearrangement joins TRBV7-8 to TRBJ2-7; the match to TRBD2 covers 8 bases. The germline V gene has CDR1 SGHVS and CDR2 FQNEAQ. V shed 5 bases and J 4 bases; nucleotides not matched to a gene: 10. The CDR3 has 15 residues. CDR3 residues: CASSHGRDPSYEQYF. In DNA form, the CDR3 reads TGTGCCAGCAGCCACGGGAGGGACCCTTCTTACGAGCAGTACTTC.

For the CDR3, the DNA is TGTGCCAGCTCCTCCCTACGGGGGGGGGACACTGAAGCTTTCTTT. It specifies CASSSLRGGDTEAFF. V gene TRBV13 combines with J gene TRBJ1-1; D perhaps matches TRBD1 (5 bases). Germline V gene lookup returns CDR1 PRHDT and CDR2 FYEKMQ (reference sequence). Trimming pared 8 bases from V and 3 bases from J, leaving 19 bases between. The CDR3 contains 15 residues.

The chain employs TRBV5-6 and TRBJ2-7, with D unresolved. This CDR3 is 14 amino acids long. Germline V lookup: CDR1 SGHDT, CDR2 YYEEEE. V was pared by 4 bases and J by 0 bases, with 11 bases between. In DNA form, the CDR3 reads TGTGCCAGCAGCATAAAACTCCTCTCCTACGAGCAGTACTTC. As protein: CASSIKLLSYEQYF.

The chain is built from TRBV10-2 and TRBJ1-2, with a possible D match to TRBD1 (6 bases). The CDR3 runs to 16 residues. The V end lost 4 bases, the J end lost 3 bases, and 18 bases lay between the germline ends. Per the germline V gene, CDR1 is WSHSY and CDR2 is SAAADI. CDR3 in amino acids: CASSGIIGGADYGYTF. CDR3 coding DNA: TGCGCCAGCAGTGGCATTATTGGGGGCGCGGACTATGGCTACACCTTC.

This chain links TRBV27 with TRBJ2-1, with 9 positions matching TRBD2. This CDR3 contains 16 residues. The V gene's germline CDR1 is MNHEY and CDR2 SMNVEV (reference sequence). V lost 5 bases to trimming and J lost 7 bases; unmatched junction nucleotides: 12. As DNA, the CDR3 is TGTGCCAGCAGTCCCGGCGGTAGCGGGAGAGTAAATGAGCAGTTCTTC. Its protein is CASSPGGSGRVNEQFF.

The chain couples TRBV27 to TRBJ1-4, with 8 bases aligning to TRBD1. Germline CDR1 MNHEY, CDR2 SMNVEV (reference sequence). V gave up 6 bases and J gave up 8 bases; unmatched junction bases: 8. This CDR3 spans 14 amino acids. The CDR3 is CASRKDRAVEKLFF. As DNA, the CDR3 is TGTGCCAGCAGAAAGGACAGGGCTGTAGAAAAACTGTTTTTT.

J is TRBJ2-5 and V is TRBV7-9; D unresolved. Germline V gives CDR1 SEHNR, CDR2 FQNEAQ (reference sequence). This CDR3 region has 13 residues. Trimming took off 7 bases at V and 1 base at J, with 10 bases between the two ends. The CDR3 DNA follows: TGTGCCAGCACGTCTGGCCTCCAAGAGACCCAGTACTTC. Amino acids: CASTSGLQETQYF.

CDR3 in DNA: TGTGCCAGCAGTCAGGTAGCGGGCAGCTCCTACGAGCAGTACTTC. Encoded protein: CASSQVAGSSYEQYF. V gene TRBV28 combines with J gene TRBJ2-7, with 7 nucleotides matching TRBD2. V lost 5 bases and J lost 0; bases outside the gene matches: 7. The CDR3 totals 15 residues. The germline gives CDR1 MDHEN, CDR2 SYDVKM.

The V gene is TRBV28, the J gene TRBJ2-3, with D possibly being TRBD2 (6 bases). The CDR3 is 16 amino acids. Deletions cut 3 bases from V and 0 bases from J, with 13 bases between. Germline lookup yields CDR1 MDHEN and CDR2 SYDVKM. This chain's CDR3 is CASSFPGTPSTDTQYF. CDR3 bases: TGTGCCAGCAGTTTCCCCGGGACTCCGAGCACAGATACGCAGTATTTT.

CDR3 DNA: TGCGCCAGCACCGGACTAGCGGGAGTTGGGAACACCGGGGAGCTGTTTTTT. Encoded protein: CASTGLAGVGNTGELFF. The rearrangement uses TRBV5-1 and TRBJ2-2, with 13 bases that match TRBD2. The CDR3 contains 17 residues. The junction had 6 bases not matched to a gene; V was cut back by 6 bases and J by 1 base. CDR1 is SGHRS and CDR2 is YFSETQ in the germline V gene. The full variable domain, its missing parts supplied by reference TRBV5-1 and TRBJ2-2, is KAGVTQTPRYLIKTRGQQVTLSCSPISGHRSVSWYQQTPGQGLQFLFEYFSETQRNKGNFPGRFSGRQFSNSRSEMNVSTLELGDSALYLCASTGLAGVGNTGELFFGEGSRLTVL.

The CDR3 sequence is CASSPPSRDRGLLVSPNTEAFF. CDR3 sequence (DNA): TGCGCCAGCAGCCCGCCTTCCCGGGACAGGGGGCTCTTGGTTTCCCCTAACACTGAAGCTTTCTTT. The rearrangement joins TRBV5-1 to TRBJ1-1, with TRBD1 identical over 12 bases. The ends lost 4 bases at V and 2 bases at J; junction bases unmatched: 24. The CDR3 spans 22 residues. Germline assignment: CDR1 SGHRS and CDR2 YFSETQ.

The gene calls are TRBV6-5 and TRBJ2-3; 10 bases fit TRBD1. From germline, CDR1 is MNHEY and CDR2 SVGAGI. This CDR3 spans 14 amino acids. V lost 5 bases and J lost 4; bases outside the gene matches: 3. The CDR3 here is CASSLGTGADTQYF. The CDR3 DNA reads TGTGCCAGCAGTCTCGGGACAGGGGCAGATACGCAGTATTTT.

The genes are TRBV9 and TRBJ2-2; 9 bases agree with TRBD2. Per the germline V gene, CDR1 is SGDLS and CDR2 is YYNGEE. The CDR3 length is 16 residues. Trimming cost V 3 bases and J 4 bases; bases outside gene matches: 7. This CDR3 is CASSAKGTSITGELFF. CDR3 coding DNA: TGTGCCAGCAGCGCGAAGGGGACTAGCATCACCGGGGAGCTGTTTTTT.

J is TRBJ1-1 and V is TRBV9; TRBD1 might be the D (5 bases). V dropped 3 bases and J dropped 1 base, with 16 bases sitting between them. The CDR3 has 16 amino acids. Germline CDR1 SGDLS, CDR2 YYNGEE. Here the CDR3 DNA reads TGTGCCAGCAGCGACGCCCGCGGGGGGACGAACACTGAAGCTTTCTTT. It specifies CASSDARGGTNTEAFF.

V is TRBV19 and J is TRBJ2-5; 9 bases fit TRBD2. CDR3 length: 15 residues. The germline gives CDR1 LNHDA, CDR2 SQIVND (reference sequence). The J segment lost 3 bases and the V segment lost 6 bases, leaving 8 bases of the junction unmatched. In DNA, the CDR3 is TGTGCCAGTAGCCCTAGACTAGCGGAGAAAGAGACCCAGTACTTC. Residues: CASSPRLAEKETQYF.

The chain's CDR3 is CASSQELASTDTQYF. Here the CDR3 DNA reads TGCGCCAGCAGCCAAGAACTAGCCTCCACAGATACGCAGTATTTT. The chain joins TRBV4-3 to TRBJ2-3; the D gene is possibly TRBD2 (6 bases). Germline V gives CDR1 LGHNA, CDR2 YSLEER. The CDR3 covers 15 residues. Trimming took off 0 bases at V and 2 bases at J, with 9 bases between the two ends.

The chain combines TRBV5-6 with TRBJ2-5, with TRBD1 matching over 10 bases. V dropped 2 bases and J dropped 5; count of bases not matched to a gene: 3. CDR1 SGHDT and CDR2 YYEEEE come from the germline V gene. CDR3 length: 14 amino acids. The CDR3 nucleotides are TGTGCCAGCAGCTTAGGGACAGGGGCGGAGACCCAGTACTTC. It codes for CASSLGTGAETQYF.

The gene calls are TRBV13 and TRBJ1-6, with D perhaps matching TRBD1 (6 bases). The germline V gene encodes CDR1 PRHDT and CDR2 FYEKMQ (reference sequence). The length of the CDR3 is 16 residues. Between the trimmed V and J ends, which lost 4 bases and 10 bases, there was a span of 20 bases. The CDR3 sequence is CASSSRRQAAGSPLHF. The CDR3 region has the DNA TGTGCCAGCAGCTCACGGAGACAGGCCGCCGGATCACCCCTCCACTTT. Together with reference TRBV13 and TRBJ1-6, the CDR3 gives the full variable domain: AAGVIQSPRHLIKEKRETATLKCYPIPRHDTVYWYQQGPGQDPQFLISFYEKMQSDKGSIPDRFSAQQFSDYHSELNMSSLELGDSALYFCASSSRRQAAGSPLHFGNGTRLTVT.

The CDR3 DNA sequence: TGTGCCAGCAGCCAAGTCGGACAGGCGAGCTCCTACGAGCAGTACTTC. It is translated as CASSQVGQASSYEQYF. V is TRBV4-2 and J is TRBJ2-7; TRBD1 matches 7 bases. J gave up 0 bases and V 1 base, and 6 bases lay outside the gene matches. Germline values: CDR1 LGHNA, CDR2 YNFKEQ. CDR3 length equals 16 residues.

The V and J genes are TRBV7-6 and TRBJ2-7; D call uncertain. The ends were cut back, 7 bases at V and 2 bases at J, with 12 bases in the middle. The length of the CDR3 is 13 residues. Per germline, CDR1 SGHVS and CDR2 FNYEAQ. In nucleotides, the CDR3 is TGTGCCAGCACATTTGGCGGAACCTACGAGCAGTACTTC. Its protein is CASTFGGTYEQYF.

The chain couples TRBV9 to TRBJ2-1, with TRBD2 matching 8 bases. The CDR3 sequence is 16 residues long. Per germline, CDR1 SGDLS and CDR2 YYNGEE. Trimming took 0 bases from V and 3 from J; bases not matched to a gene: 5. The CDR3 loop is CASSVVGGGLYNEQFF. DNA of the CDR3: TGTGCCAGCAGCGTAGTCGGGGGGGGACTCTACAATGAGCAGTTCTTC.

The chain combines TRBV7-9 with TRBJ1-4; 7 nucleotides match TRBD1. This CDR3 is built from 15 residues. Germline CDR1 reads SEHNR; CDR2 reads FQNEAQ (reference sequence). V lost 6 bases, J lost 6 bases, and 10 bases stayed unmatched. CDR3 region: CASSLIWDRDEKLFF. CDR3 nucleotides: TGTGCCAGCAGTTTAATTTGGGACAGAGATGAAAAACTGTTTTTT.

CDR3 residues: CAISTSTPGGTEAFF. Written as DNA, the CDR3 is TGTGCCATCTCGACTTCGACGCCCGGGGGCACTGAAGCTTTCTTT. The V call is TRBV28, the J call TRBJ1-1, with D possibly matching TRBD1 (5 bases). The germline gives CDR1 MDHEN, CDR2 SYDVKM. Trimming stripped 10 bases from V and 4 bases from J, with 22 bases between. The CDR3 covers 15 residues.

This CDR3 is CASSQETGLAGATDTQYF. CDR3 sequence (DNA): TGCGCCAGCAGCCAAGAAACCGGACTAGCGGGCGCCACAGATACGCAGTATTTT. The gene calls are TRBV4-3 and TRBJ2-3; 11 bases align to TRBD2. Germline V gene lookup returns CDR1 LGHNA and CDR2 YSLEER. There are 18 residues in the CDR3. Trimming took 0 bases from V and 2 from J; bases not matched to a gene: 7.